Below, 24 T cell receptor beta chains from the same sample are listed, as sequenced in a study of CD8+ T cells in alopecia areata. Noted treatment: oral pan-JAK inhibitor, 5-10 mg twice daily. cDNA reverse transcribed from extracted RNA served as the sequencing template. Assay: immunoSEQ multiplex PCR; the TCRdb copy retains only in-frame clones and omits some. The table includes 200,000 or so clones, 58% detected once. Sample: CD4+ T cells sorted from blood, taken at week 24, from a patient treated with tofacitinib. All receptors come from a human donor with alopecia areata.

The CDR3 sequence: CSVNTGDPYEQYF. The CDR3, as DNA: TGCAGCGTGAATACAGGGGATCCCTACGAGCAGTACTTC. The rearrangement uses TRBV29-1 and TRBJ2-5; TRBD1 matches at 7 bases. TRBJ2-7 matches the DNA end more closely, so the J call is doubtful. The CDR3 totals 13 residues. Germline V gene data show CDR1 as SQVTM and CDR2 as ANQGSEA.

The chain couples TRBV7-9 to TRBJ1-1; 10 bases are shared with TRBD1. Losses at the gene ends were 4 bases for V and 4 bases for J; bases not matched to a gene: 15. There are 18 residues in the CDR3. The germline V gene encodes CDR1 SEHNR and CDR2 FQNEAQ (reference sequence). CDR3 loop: CASSSGQGGIPGATEAFF. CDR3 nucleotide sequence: TGTGCCAGCAGCTCAGGACAGGGGGGAATCCCTGGGGCCACTGAAGCTTTCTTT.

CDR3 nucleotides: TGTGCCAGCAGCGTAGAGGTGGGCTATGGCTACACCTTC. This translates into CASSVEVGYGYTF. The rearrangement joins TRBV9 to TRBJ1-2; no definite D call. Trimming removed 0 bases from V and 4 bases from J, with 7 bases in between. The CDR3 length is 13 residues. In germline, CDR1 is SGDLS, CDR2 YYNGEE.

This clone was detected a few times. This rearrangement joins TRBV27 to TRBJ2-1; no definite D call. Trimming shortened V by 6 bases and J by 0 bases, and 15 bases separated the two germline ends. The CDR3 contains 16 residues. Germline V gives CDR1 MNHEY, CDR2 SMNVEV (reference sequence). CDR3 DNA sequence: TGTGCCAGCAGCCGGACCGGAGCGAGCTCCTACAATGAGCAGTTCTTC. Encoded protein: CASSRTGASSYNEQFF.

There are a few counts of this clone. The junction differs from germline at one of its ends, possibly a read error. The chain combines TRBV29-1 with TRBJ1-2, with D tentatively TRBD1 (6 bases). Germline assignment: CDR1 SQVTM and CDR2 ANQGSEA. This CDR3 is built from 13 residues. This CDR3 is CSDYTRDNFGYTF. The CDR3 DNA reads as TGCAGCGATTACACCCGGGACAACTTTGGCTACACCTTC.

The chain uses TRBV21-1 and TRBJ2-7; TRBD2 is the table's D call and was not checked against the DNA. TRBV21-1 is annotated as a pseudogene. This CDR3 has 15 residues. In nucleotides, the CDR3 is TGTGCCAGCAGCAAAAACGGACGGCGCGGGGACGAGCAGTACTTC. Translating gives CASSKNGRRGDEQYF.

The CDR3 coding sequence is TGTGCCAGCAGCTTGGCTAACAGGGCGAACACTGAAGCTTTCTTT. Protein: CASSLANRANTEAFF. The chain links TRBV5-4 to TRBJ1-1; TRBD1 might be the D (6 bases). The CDR3 is 15 residues long. Germline assignment: CDR1 SGHNT and CDR2 YYREEE (reference sequence). Trimming shortened V by 0 bases and J by 1 base, and 10 bases separated the two germline ends.

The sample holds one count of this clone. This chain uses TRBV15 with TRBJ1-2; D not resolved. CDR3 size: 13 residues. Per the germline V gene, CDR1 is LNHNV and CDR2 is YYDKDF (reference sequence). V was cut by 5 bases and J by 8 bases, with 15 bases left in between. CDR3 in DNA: TGTGCCACCAGCGGAGCCCTATTTGGAGGCTACACCTTC. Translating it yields CATSGALFGGYTF.

The CDR3, as DNA: TGTGCCAGCAGCTTAGCCGGCAGAGCGACCGGGGAGCTGTTTTTT. Amino acids: CASSLAGRATGELFF. V usage is TRBV5-6 and J usage is TRBJ2-2; D not resolved. CDR1 and CDR2 from the germline V gene are SGHDT and YYEEEE. The V and J ends lost 2 bases and 5 bases respectively, with 13 bases between them. This CDR3 comprises 15 residues. The variable domain in full, with the rest retrieved from reference TRBV5-6 and TRBJ2-2, is DAGVTQSPTHLIKTRGQQVTLRCSPKSGHDTVSWYQQALGQGPQFIFQYYEEEERQRGNFPDRFSGHQFPNYSSELNVNALLLGDSALYLCASSLAGRATGELFFGEGSRLTVL.

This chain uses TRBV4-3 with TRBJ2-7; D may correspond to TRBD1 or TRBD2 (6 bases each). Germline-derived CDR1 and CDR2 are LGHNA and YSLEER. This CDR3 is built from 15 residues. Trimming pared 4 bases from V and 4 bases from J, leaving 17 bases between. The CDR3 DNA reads TGCGCCAGCAGCCCTGGGGGGCCGGGGTCGTACGAGCAGTACTTC. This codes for CASSPGGPGSYEQYF.

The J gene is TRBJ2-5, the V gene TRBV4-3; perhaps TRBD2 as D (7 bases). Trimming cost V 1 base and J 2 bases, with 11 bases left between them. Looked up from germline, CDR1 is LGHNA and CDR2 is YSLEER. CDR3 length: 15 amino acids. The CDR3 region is CASSQGGGMQETQYF. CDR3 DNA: TGCGCCAGCAGCCAAGGCGGGGGCATGCAAGAGACCCAGTACTTC.

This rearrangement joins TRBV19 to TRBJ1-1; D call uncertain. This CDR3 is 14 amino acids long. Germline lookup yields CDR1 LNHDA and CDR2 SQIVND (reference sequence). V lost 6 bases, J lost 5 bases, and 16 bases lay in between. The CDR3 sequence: CASRVLSSVTEAFF. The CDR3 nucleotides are TGTGCCAGTAGAGTTCTAAGTTCGGTGACTGAAGCTTTCTTT.

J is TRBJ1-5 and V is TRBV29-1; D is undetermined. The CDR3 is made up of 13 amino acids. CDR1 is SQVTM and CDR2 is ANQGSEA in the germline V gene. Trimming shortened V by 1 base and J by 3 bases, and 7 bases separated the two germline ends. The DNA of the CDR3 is TGCAGCGTTGAAGGGTCCGACAATCAGCCCCAGCATTTT. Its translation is CSVEGSDNQPQHF.

The CDR3 DNA reads TGTGCCAGCAGCTCCAACGGGACTAGCGGGGGAACTCTAGCCAAAAACATTCAGTACTTC. Its protein product is CASSSNGTSGGTLAKNIQYF. J is TRBJ2-4 and V is TRBV7-7; TRBD2 matches at 14 bases. After removal of 4 bases from V and 0 bases from J, the junction contained 11 bases not matched to a gene. Looked up from germline, CDR1 is SSHAT and CDR2 is FNYEAQ (reference sequence). This CDR3 comprises 20 residues.

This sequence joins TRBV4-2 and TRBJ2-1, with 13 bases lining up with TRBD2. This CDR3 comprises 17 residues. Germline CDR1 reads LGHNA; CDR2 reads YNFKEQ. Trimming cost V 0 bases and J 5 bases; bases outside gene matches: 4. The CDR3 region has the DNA TGTGCCAGCAGCCAAGATCGACTAGCGGGGGGCAACAATGAGCAGTTCTTC. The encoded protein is CASSQDRLAGGNNEQFF.

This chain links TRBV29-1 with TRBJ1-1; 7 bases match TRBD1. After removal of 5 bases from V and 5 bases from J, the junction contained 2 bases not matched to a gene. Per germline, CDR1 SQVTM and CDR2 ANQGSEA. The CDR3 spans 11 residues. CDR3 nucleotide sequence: TGCAGCGTTCACAGGGGAACTGAAGCTTTCTTT. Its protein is CSVHRGTEAFF.

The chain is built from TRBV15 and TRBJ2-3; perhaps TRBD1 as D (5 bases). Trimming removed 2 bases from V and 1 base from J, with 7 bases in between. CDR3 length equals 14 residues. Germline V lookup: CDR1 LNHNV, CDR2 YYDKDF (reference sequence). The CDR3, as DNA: TGTGCCACCAGCAGATTGACAGGCACAGATACGCAGTATTTT. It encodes CATSRLTGTDTQYF.

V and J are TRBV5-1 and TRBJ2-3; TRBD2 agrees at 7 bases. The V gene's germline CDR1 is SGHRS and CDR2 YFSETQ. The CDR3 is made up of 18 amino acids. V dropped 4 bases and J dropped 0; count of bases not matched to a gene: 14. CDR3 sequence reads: CASSPLGRGGVSTDTQYF. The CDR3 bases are TGCGCCAGCAGCCCGCTAGGGCGGGGAGGGGTTAGCACAGATACGCAGTATTTT.

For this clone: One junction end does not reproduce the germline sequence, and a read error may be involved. CDR3 nucleotides: TGTGCTAGTGGTCCAACGACTAGCATAGATACGCAGTATTTT. It specifies CASGPTTSIDTQYF. The V gene is TRBV12-5, the J gene TRBJ2-3, with 7 bases identical to TRBD2. The germline V gene encodes CDR1 LGHNT and CDR2 FRNRAP. This CDR3 is 14 amino acids long.

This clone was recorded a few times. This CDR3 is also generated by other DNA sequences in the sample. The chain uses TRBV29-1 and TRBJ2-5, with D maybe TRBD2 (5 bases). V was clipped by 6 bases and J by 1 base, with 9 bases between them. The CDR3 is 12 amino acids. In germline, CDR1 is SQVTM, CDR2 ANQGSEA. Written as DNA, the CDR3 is TGCAGCGTCGATCGGGGCCAAGAGACCCAGTACTTC. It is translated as CSVDRGQETQYF. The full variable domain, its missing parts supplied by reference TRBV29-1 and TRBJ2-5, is SAVISQKPSRDICQRGTSLTIQCQVDSQVTMMFWYRQQPGQSLTLIATANQGSEATYESGFVIDKFPISRPNLTFSTLTVSNMSPEDSSIYLCSVDRGQETQYFGPGTRLLVL.

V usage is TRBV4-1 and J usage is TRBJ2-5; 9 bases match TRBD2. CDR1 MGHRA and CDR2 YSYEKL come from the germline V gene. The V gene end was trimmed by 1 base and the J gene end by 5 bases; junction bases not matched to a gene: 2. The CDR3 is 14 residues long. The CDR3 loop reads CASSQVAGVETQYF. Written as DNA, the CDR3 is TGCGCCAGCAGCCAAGTAGCGGGAGTTGAGACCCAGTACTTC.

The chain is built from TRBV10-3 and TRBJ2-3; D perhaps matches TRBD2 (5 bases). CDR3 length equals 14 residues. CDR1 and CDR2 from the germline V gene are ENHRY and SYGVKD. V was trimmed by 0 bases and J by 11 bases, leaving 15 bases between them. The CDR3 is CAISESNAAGEQYF. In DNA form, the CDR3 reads TGTGCCATCAGTGAGTCGAATGCCGCCGGGGAGCAGTATTTT.

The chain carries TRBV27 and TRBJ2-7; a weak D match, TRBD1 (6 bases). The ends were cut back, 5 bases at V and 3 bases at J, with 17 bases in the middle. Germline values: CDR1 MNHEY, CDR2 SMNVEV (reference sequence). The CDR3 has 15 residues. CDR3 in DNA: TGTGCCAGCAGTGCTAGTTCAGGGGTAGGCTACGAGCAGTACTTC. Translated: CASSASSGVGYEQYF.

CDR3 sequence reads: CASSLANYNEQFF. Written as DNA, the CDR3 is TGTGCCAGCAGTTTGGCTAATTACAATGAGCAGTTCTTC. This sequence joins TRBV7-3 and TRBJ2-1; no firm D call. Trimming cost V 6 bases and J 4 bases, with 10 bases left between them. Germline CDR1 reads SGHTA; CDR2 reads FQGTGA. The CDR3 has 13 residues.